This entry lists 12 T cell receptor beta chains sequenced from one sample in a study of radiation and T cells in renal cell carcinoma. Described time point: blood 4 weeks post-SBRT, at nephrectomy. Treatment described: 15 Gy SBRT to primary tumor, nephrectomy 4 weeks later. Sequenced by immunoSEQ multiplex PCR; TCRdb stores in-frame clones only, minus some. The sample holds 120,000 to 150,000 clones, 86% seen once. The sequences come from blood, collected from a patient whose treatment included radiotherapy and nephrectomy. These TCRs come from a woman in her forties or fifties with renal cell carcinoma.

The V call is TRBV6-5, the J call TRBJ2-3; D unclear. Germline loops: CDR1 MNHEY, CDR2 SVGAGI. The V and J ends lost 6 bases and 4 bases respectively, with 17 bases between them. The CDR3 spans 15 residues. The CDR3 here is CASSPTSISADTQYF. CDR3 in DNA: TGTGCCAGCAGCCCAACGTCGATAAGCGCAGATACGCAGTATTTT.

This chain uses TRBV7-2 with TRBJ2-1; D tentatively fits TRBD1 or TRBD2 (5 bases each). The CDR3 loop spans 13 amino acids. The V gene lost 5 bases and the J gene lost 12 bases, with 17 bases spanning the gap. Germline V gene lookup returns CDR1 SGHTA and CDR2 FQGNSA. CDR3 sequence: CASSPGKEGTQFF. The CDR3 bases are TGTGCCAGCAGCCCGGGGAAAGAGGGGACGCAGTTCTTC.

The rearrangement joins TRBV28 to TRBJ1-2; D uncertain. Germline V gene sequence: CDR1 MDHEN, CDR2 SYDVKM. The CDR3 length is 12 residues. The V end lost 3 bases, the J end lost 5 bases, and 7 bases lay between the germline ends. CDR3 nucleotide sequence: TGTGCCAGCAGTTTTCGAGGTTATGGCTACACCTTC. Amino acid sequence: CASSFRGYGYTF.

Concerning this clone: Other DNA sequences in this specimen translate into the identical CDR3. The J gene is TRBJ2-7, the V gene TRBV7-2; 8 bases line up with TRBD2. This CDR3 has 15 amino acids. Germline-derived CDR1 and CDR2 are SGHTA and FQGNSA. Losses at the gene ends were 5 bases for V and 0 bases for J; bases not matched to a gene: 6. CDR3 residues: CASSRTSGYSYEQYF. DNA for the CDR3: TGTGCCAGCAGCCGAACTAGCGGTTACTCCTACGAGCAGTACTTC.

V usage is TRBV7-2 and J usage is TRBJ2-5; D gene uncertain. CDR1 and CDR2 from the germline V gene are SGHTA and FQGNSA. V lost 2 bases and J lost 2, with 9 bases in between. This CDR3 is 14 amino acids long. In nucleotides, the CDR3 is TGTGCCAGCAGCTTAAGTAGGGCTCAAGAGACCCAGTACTTC. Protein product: CASSLSRAQETQYF.

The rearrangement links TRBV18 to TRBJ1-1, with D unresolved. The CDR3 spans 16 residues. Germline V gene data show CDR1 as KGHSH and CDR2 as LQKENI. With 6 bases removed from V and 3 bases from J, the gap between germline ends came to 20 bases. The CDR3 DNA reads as TGTGCCAGCTCGCCCGGGATCGATATTGGGTACACTGAAGCTTTCTTT. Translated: CASSPGIDIGYTEAFF.

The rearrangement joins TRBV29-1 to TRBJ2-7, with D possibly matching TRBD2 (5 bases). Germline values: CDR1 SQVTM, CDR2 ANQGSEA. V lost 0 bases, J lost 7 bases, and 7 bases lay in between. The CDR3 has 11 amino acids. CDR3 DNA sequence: TGCAGCGTTGAAGAATCGGGAGAGCAGTACTTC. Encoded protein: CSVEESGEQYF.

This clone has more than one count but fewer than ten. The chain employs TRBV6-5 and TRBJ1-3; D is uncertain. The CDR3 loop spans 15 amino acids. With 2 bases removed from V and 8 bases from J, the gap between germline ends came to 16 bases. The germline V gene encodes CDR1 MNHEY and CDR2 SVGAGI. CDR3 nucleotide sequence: TGTGCCAGCAGTTACCGGGTGGGCACGGCCTACACCATATATTTT. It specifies CASSYRVGTAYTIYF.

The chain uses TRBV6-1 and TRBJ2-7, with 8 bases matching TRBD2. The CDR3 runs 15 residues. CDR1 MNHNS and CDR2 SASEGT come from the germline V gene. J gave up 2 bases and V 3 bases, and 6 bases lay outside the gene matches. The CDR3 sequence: CASSEQAGEAYEQYF. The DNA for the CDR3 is TGTGCCAGCAGTGAGCAAGCGGGAGAGGCCTACGAGCAGTACTTC.

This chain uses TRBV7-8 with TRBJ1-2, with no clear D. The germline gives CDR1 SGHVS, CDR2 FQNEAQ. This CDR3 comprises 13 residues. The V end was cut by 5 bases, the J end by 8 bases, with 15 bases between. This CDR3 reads CASSRVELGGYTF. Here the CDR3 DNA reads TGTGCCAGCAGCCGAGTTGAATTGGGGGGCTACACCTTC.

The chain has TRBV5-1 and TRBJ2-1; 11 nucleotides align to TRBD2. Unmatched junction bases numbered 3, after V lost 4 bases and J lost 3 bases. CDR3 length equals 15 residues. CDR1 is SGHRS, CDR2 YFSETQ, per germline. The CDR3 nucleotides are TGCGCCAGCAGCCCGACTAGCGGGATCTACAATGAGCAGTTCTTC. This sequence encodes CASSPTSGIYNEQFF. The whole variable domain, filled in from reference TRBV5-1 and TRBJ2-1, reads KAGVTQTPRYLIKTRGQQVTLSCSPISGHRSVSWYQQTPGQGLQFLFEYFSETQRNKGNFPGRFSGRQFSNSRSEMNVSTLELGDSALYLCASSPTSGIYNEQFFGPGTRLTVL.

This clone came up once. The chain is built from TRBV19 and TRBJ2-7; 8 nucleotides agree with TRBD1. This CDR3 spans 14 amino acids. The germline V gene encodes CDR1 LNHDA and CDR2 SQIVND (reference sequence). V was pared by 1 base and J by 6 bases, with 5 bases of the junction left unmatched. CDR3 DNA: TGTGCCAGTAGTATAGCCGCGACAGGGGCCGAGCAGTACTTC. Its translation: CASSIAATGAEQYF.